Presented here are 6 T cell receptor beta chains from one specimen sequenced in a study of T-cell reconstitution after alpha-beta-depleted transplantation in children. TCRbeta library construction was performed incorporating unique molecular identifiers. TCRdb recomputed calls from the PCR reads with MiXCR, one row per CDR3 protein. This repertoire shows 640,000 or so distinct CDR3 sequences, 16% found once; its top ten account for approximately 1%. Here the sequenced sample was PBMCs from the stem cell graft donor, taken from the stem cell graft. Every receptor here comes from a human donor who donated a stem cell graft to a child with acute myeloid leukemia.

This clonotype was counted ten times or more. The chain joins TRBV28 to TRBJ2-5; no clear D gene. Germline CDR1 and CDR2: MDHEN and SYDVKM. The CDR3 is 10 amino acids. V was cut by 6 bases and J by 4 bases, with 3 bases left in between. CDR3 protein: CASRRETQYF. CDR3 DNA: TGTGCCAGCAGGCGAGAGACCCAGTACTTC.

The table lists this clonotype with many counts. The rearrangement links TRBV5-1 to TRBJ2-1; 7 nucleotides match TRBD2. V lost 7 bases, J lost 7 bases, and 5 bases stayed unmatched. This CDR3 spans 12 amino acids. Germline V gene sequence: CDR1 SGHRS, CDR2 YFSETQ. The CDR3 spells CASVGGGNEQFF. The DNA for the CDR3 is TGCGCCAGCGTGGGGGGGGGTAATGAGCAGTTCTTC.

In this sample, this clonotype turned up a few times. The J gene is TRBJ1-4, the V gene TRBV18, with 9 positions matching TRBD1. The CDR3 covers 17 residues. Germline lookup yields CDR1 KGHSH and CDR2 LQKENI. V gave up 6 bases and J gave up 4 bases; unmatched junction bases: 12. The CDR3 sequence: CASSQGTGLALNEKLFF. CDR3 nucleotides: TGTGCCAGCTCCCAGGGGACAGGGTTGGCGCTTAATGAAAAACTGTTTTTT.

The table lists this clonotype with many counts. This chain joins TRBV12-3 or TRBV12-4 and TRBJ2-3, with TRBD2 identical over 7 bases. The trim removed 2 bases at V and 6 bases at J, leaving 5 bases unmatched. The CDR3 consists of 14 residues. CDR3 protein: CASSLQGGMDTQYF. In DNA form, the CDR3 reads TGTGCCAGCAGTTTACAGGGAGGGATGGATACGCAGTATTTT.

CDR3 nucleotide sequence: TGTGCCAGCAGCTTTGGTGGACAGGGAAGGGCCGGGGAGCTGTTTTTT. This sequence encodes CASSFGGQGRAGELFF. The genes are TRBV7-9 and TRBJ2-2, with 8 bases fitting TRBD1. Per the germline V gene, CDR1 is SEHNR and CDR2 is FQNEAQ (reference sequence). J gave up 6 bases and V 3 bases, and 9 bases lay outside the gene matches. The CDR3 is 16 residues long.

This clonotype came up many times. The chain employs TRBV4-3 and TRBJ2-7; D is uncertain. The germline CDR1 and CDR2 sequences are LGHNA and YSLEER. The V gene lost 0 bases and the J gene lost 4 bases, with 7 bases spanning the gap. The CDR3 is 13 amino acids. The CDR3 region has the DNA TGCGCCAGCAGCCAAGATTTCGGGTACGAGCAGTACTTC. Translating it yields CASSQDFGYEQYF.